Reported below is one T cell receptor beta chain. This clonotype came up many times. The antigen this receptor binds is unknown. No base quality information exists; no much larger clone differs at one position. This sample is drawn from a study of HIV-infected patients and healthy controls (dated by TCRdb to 2013 to 2016). CDR1 is given as DFQATT and CDR2 as SNEGSKA, both from the germline V gene (reference sequence). The germline V and J ends show losses of 5 bases and 5 bases respectively, and no gene match explains 11 bases of the junction. Including the terminal cysteine and phenylalanine, the CDR3 comprises 14 residues. Kept here is only the CDR3 DNA, which spans 42 bases and is read in frame from base 1. The library was built by means of 5' RACE. The data were produced on an Illumina MiSeq. TCRdb reanalyzed the raw reads on its own, using fastp at Q25 for trimming and MiXCR for clone calling, and kept in-frame beta chains. CDR3 protein sequences are deduplicated, and each keeps its most common genes and DNA. For this sample there are about 64,000 distinct CDR3 sequences; 15% to 20% appear just once. The leading ten clones occupy more than 1.2% of the sample.

The chain employs TRBV20-1 and TRBJ2-5, and TRBD2 aligns with 7 junction nucleotides. The TCR originated in a human donor in good health. Sequencing was performed on CD4+ T cells from blood. The CDR3 reads as follows: CSASPLAGVETQYF. The DNA sequence is as follows: TGCAGTGCTTCCCCCCTGGCGGGAGTGGAGACCCAGTACTTC.